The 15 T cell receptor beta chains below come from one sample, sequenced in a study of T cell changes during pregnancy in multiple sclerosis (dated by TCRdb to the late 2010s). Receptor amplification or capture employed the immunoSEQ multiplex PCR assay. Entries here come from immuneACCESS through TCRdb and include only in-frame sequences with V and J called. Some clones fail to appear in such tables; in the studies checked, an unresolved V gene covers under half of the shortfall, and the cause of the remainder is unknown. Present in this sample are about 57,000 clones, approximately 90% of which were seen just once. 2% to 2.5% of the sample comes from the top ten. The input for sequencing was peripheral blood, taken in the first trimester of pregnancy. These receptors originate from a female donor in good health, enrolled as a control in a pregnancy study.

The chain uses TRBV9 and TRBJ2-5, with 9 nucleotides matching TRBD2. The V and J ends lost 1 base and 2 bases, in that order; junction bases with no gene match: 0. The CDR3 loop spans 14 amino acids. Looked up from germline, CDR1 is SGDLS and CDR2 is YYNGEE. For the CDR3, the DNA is TGTGCCAGCAGCGTACTAGCGGGGCAAGAGACCCAGTACTTC. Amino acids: CASSVLAGQETQYF.

Here the CDR3 DNA reads TGTGCCAGCAGCTTGTACGGGGGCTACACCTTC. As protein: CASSLYGGYTF. The chain uses TRBV5-6 and TRBJ1-2, with D unresolved. This CDR3 has 11 residues. Germline-derived CDR1 and CDR2 are SGHDT and YYEEEE. The V end lost 1 base, the J end lost 8 bases, and 6 bases lay between the germline ends.

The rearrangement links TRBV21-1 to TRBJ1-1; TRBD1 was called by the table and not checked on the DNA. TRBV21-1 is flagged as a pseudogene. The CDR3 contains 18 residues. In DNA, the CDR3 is TGTGCCAGCATTCCAACGTTAGGGGACAGGGGTCGTATCACTGAAGCTTTCTTT. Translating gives CASIPTLGDRGRITEAFF.

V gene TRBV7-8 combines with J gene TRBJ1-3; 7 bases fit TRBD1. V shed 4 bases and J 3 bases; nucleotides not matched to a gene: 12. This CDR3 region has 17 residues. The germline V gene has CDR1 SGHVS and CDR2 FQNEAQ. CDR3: CASSSRPRQGFGNTIYF. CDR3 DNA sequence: TGTGCCAGCAGCTCGAGACCAAGACAGGGTTTTGGAAACACCATATATTTT.

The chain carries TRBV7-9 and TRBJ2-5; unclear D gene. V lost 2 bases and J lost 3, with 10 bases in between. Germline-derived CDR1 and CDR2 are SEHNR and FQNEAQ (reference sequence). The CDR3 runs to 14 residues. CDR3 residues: CASSLNAREETQYF. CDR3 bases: TGTGCCAGCAGCTTAAACGCTCGCGAAGAGACCCAGTACTTC.

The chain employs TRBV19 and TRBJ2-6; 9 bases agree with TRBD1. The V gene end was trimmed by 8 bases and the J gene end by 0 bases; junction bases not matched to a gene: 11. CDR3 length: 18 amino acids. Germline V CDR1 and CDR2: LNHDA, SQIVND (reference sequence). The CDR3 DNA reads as TGTGCCAGTCTACCCCGGACAGGGGTGTCCTCTGGGGCCAACGTCCTGACTTTC. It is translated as CASLPRTGVSSGANVLTF.

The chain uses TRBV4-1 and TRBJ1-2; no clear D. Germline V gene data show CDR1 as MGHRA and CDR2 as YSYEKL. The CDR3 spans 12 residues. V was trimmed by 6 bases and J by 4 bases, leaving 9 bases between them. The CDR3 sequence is CASSSAGYGYTF. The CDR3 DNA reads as TGCGCCAGCAGTTCGGCGGGCTATGGCTACACCTTC.

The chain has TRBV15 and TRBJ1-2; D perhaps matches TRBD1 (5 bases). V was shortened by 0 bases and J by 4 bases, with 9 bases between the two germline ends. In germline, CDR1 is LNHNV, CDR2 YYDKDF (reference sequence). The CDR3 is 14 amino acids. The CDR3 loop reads CATSRDRQGYGYTF. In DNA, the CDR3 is TGTGCCACCAGCAGAGATAGGCAGGGCTATGGCTACACCTTC.

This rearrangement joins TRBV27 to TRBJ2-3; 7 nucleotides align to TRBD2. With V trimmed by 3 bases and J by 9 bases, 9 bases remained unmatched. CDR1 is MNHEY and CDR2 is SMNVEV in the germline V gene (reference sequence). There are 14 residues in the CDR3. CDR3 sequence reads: CASSFRLAKATQYF. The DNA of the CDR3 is TGTGCCAGCAGTTTTCGACTAGCTAAAGCGACGCAGTATTTT.

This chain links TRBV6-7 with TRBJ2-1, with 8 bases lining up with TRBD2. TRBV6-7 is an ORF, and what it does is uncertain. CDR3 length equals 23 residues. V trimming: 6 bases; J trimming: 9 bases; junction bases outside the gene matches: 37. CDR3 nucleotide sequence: TGTGCCAGCAGGAAGGCCGGGACTAGAATGCCTGGGAAGGCTAAATGTACCCATCGTGAGCAGTTCTTC. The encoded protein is CASRKAGTRMPGKAKCTHREQFF.

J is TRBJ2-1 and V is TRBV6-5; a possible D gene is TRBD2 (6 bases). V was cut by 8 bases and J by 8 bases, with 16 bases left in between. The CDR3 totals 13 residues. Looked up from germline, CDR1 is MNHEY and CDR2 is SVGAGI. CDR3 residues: CASPPNGGHEQFF. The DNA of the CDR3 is TGTGCCAGCCCACCCAACGGGGGACATGAGCAGTTCTTC.

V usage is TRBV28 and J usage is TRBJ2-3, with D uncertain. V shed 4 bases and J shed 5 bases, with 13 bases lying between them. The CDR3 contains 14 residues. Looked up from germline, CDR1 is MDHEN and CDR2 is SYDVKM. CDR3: CASSSPQRGDTQYF. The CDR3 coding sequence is TGTGCCAGCAGTTCTCCTCAGCGTGGAGATACGCAGTATTTT.

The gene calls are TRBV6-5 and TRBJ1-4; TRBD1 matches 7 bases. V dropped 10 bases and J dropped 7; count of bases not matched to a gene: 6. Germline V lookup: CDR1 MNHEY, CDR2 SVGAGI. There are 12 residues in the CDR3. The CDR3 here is CATRQGSEKLFF. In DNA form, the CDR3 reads TGTGCCACCAGACAGGGCAGTGAAAAACTGTTTTTT.

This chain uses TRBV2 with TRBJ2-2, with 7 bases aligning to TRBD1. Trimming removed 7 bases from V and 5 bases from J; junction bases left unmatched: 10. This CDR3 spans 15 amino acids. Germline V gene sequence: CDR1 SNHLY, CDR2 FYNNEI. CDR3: CASTFRQGPTGELFF. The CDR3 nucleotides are TGTGCCAGCACATTCAGACAGGGCCCGACCGGGGAGCTGTTTTTT.

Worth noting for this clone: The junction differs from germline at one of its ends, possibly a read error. The CDR3 here is CASSGDFYTDMQYF. The CDR3, as DNA: TGTGCCAGCAGTGGGGACTTTTACACAGATATGCAGTATTTT. The gene calls are TRBV25-1 and TRBJ2-3; possibly TRBD2 for D (6 bases). This CDR3 is 14 amino acids long. Germline V gives CDR1 MGHDK, CDR2 SYGVNS.